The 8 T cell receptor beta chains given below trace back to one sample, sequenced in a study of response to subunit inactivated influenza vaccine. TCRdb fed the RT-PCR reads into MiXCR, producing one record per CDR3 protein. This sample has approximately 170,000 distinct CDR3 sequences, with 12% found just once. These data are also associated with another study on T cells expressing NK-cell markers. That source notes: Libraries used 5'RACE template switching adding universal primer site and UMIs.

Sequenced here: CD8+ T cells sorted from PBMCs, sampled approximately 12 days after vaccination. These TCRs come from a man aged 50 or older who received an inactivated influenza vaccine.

The CDR3 nucleotides read TGCGCCAGCAGCCAAGATAGGACACAGGGGAGTGAAAAACTGTTTTTT. Translation: CASSQDRTQGSEKLFF. This chain links TRBV4-1 with TRBJ1-4, with 7 bases matching TRBD1. CDR1 MGHRA and CDR2 YSYEKL come from the germline V gene. The CDR3 runs to 16 residues. The ends lost 0 bases at V and 7 bases at J; junction bases unmatched: 8.

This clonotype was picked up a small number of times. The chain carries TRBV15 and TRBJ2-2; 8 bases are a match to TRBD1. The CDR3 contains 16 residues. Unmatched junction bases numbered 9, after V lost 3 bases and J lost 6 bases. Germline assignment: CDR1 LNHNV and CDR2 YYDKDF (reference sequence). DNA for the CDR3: TGTGCCACCAGCAGCGATTGGACAGGGTCGGCCGGGGAGCTGTTTTTT. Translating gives CATSSDWTGSAGELFF.

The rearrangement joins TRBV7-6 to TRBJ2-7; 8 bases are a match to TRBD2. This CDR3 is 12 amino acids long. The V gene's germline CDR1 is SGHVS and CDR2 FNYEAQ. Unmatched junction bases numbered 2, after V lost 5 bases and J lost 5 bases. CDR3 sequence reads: CASSQAGDEQYF. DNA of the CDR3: TGTGCCAGCAGCCAAGCGGGGGACGAGCAGTACTTC. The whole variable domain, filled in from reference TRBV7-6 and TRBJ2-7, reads GAGVSQSPRYKVTKRGQDVALRCDPISGHVSLYWYRQALGQGPEFLTYFNYEAQQDKSGLPNDRFSAERPEGSISTLTIQRTEQRDSAMYRCASSQAGDEQYFGPGTRLTVT.

For the CDR3, the DNA is TGCAGTGCCCCACGGGGTTTTGAGCAGTTCTTC. Its protein is CSAPRGFEQFF. J is TRBJ2-1 and V is TRBV20-1; TRBD2 might be the D (5 bases). Germline CDR1 is DFQATT and CDR2 is SNEGSKA (reference sequence). V was clipped by 6 bases and J by 9 bases, with 12 bases between them. The CDR3 runs 11 residues.

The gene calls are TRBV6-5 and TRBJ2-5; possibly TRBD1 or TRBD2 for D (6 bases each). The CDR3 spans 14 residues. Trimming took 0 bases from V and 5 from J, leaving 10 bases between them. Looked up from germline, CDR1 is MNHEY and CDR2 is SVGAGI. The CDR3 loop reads CASSYSWGAETQYF. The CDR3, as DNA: TGTGCCAGCAGTTACTCTTGGGGGGCGGAGACCCAGTACTTC.

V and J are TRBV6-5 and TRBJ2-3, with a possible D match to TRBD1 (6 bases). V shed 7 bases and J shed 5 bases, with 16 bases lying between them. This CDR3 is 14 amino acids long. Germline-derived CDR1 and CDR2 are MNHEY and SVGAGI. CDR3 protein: CASISLGRGDTQYF. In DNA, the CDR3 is TGTGCCAGCATTTCTCTTGGCAGGGGAGATACGCAGTATTTT.

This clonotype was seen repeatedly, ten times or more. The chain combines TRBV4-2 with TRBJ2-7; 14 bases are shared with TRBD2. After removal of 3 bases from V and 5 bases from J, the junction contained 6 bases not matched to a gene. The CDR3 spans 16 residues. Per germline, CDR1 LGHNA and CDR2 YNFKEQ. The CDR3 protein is CASSQAGTSGSHEQYF. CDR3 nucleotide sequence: TGTGCCAGCAGCCAGGCCGGGACTAGCGGGAGCCACGAGCAGTACTTC.

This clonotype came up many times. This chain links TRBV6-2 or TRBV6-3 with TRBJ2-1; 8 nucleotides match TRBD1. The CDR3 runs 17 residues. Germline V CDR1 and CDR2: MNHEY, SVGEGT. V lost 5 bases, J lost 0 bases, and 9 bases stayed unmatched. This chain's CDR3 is CASSLRQGIGSYNEQFF. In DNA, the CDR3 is TGTGCCAGCAGTCTACGACAGGGGATCGGCTCCTACAATGAGCAGTTCTTC.